These 11 T cell receptor beta chains were all obtained from the same sample, sequenced in a study of cytomegalovirus exposure and HLA in healthy donors listed by TCRdb under 2017. Receptors were amplified or captured by the immunoSEQ multiplex PCR assay. Here the immuneACCESS table is served through TCRdb, limited to in-frame sequences with V and J called. Missing clones are a known gap in these copies; in checked studies unresolved V genes cover under half, and the rest lacks a known reason. This sample is represented by 150,000 or so clones; more than 70% of them were singletons. About 1.9% of the sample lies in the top ten. The sequenced sample was PBMCs. The receptors were sampled from a human donor in good health.

The V gene is TRBV19, the J gene TRBJ2-3; unclear D gene. Trimming shortened V by 5 bases and J by 0 bases, and 15 bases separated the two germline ends. The CDR3 is 16 amino acids. Germline V gives CDR1 LNHDA, CDR2 SQIVND (reference sequence). The DNA of the CDR3 is TGTGCCAGTAGTGGCCGAAGTCGTGCTAGCACAGATACGCAGTATTTT. Translation: CASSGRSRASTDTQYF.

This chain links TRBV28 with TRBJ1-5; D unclear. The V and J ends lost 5 bases and 5 bases respectively, with 19 bases between them. Germline-derived CDR1 and CDR2 are MDHEN and SYDVKM. The CDR3 totals 16 residues. In nucleotides, the CDR3 is TGTGCCAGCAGTCTCGACCCCAGAGAGAGGCATCAGCCCCAGCATTTT. Translated: CASSLDPRERHQPQHF.

The chain recombines TRBV10-3 with TRBJ2-1, with 10 nucleotides matching TRBD2. This CDR3 comprises 14 residues. V gave up 8 bases and J gave up 4 bases; unmatched junction bases: 5. Germline V CDR1 and CDR2: ENHRY, SYGVKD. CDR3 DNA: TGTGCCATCGGGTCACTAGCGGGATACAATGAGCAGTTCTTC. Its translation is CAIGSLAGYNEQFF.

The chain uses TRBV6-1 and TRBJ2-7; perhaps TRBD2 as D (6 bases). The germline V gene encodes CDR1 MNHNS and CDR2 SASEGT. Trimming cost V 6 bases and J 5 bases, with 20 bases left between them. The CDR3 extends over 15 amino acids. CDR3 sequence reads: CASRELAVPLNEQYF. CDR3 coding DNA: TGTGCCAGCAGGGAACTAGCCGTTCCCTTGAACGAGCAGTACTTC.

The J gene is TRBJ1-1, the V gene TRBV6-1; possibly TRBD1 for D (5 bases). The CDR3 sequence is 14 residues long. The V end lost 6 bases, the J end lost 0 bases, and 11 bases lay between the germline ends. The V gene's germline CDR1 is MNHNS and CDR2 SASEGT. The CDR3 nucleotides are TGTGCCAGCAGGACTGACAGTTTGAACACTGAAGCTTTCTTT. Amino acids: CASRTDSLNTEAFF.

This sequence joins TRBV9 and TRBJ1-1; no clear D. Germline loops: CDR1 SGDLS, CDR2 YYNGEE. The V and J ends lost 0 bases and 3 bases respectively, with 12 bases between them. The CDR3 spans 15 residues. The CDR3 nucleotides read TGTGCCAGCAGCGTAGATGCGGCCCGCGACACTGAAGCTTTCTTT. This encodes CASSVDAARDTEAFF.

This chain links TRBV4-1 with TRBJ1-5; D gene uncertain. Germline V gives CDR1 MGHRA, CDR2 YSYEKL. This CDR3 has 13 amino acids. V was trimmed by 1 base and J by 5 bases, leaving 6 bases between them. CDR3 nucleotide sequence: TGCGCCAGCAGCCAAGTGGGCGATCAGCCCCAGCATTTT. It specifies CASSQVGDQPQHF.

This clone turned up a few times. The chain carries TRBV4-1 and TRBJ1-1; 11 positions agree with TRBD1. Germline V lookup: CDR1 MGHRA, CDR2 YSYEKL. The J segment lost 3 bases and the V segment lost 2 bases, leaving 8 bases of the junction unmatched. CDR3 length: 17 residues. This CDR3 reads CASSQKGTGGNHTEAFF. The CDR3 bases are TGCGCCAGCAGCCAAAAGGGGACAGGGGGTAACCACACTGAAGCTTTCTTT.

The V gene is TRBV29-1, the J gene TRBJ2-3, with a tentative D call TRBD2 (5 bases). V was pared by 3 bases and J by 2 bases, with 9 bases between. This CDR3 is built from 13 residues. CDR1 and CDR2 (germline): SQVTM, ANQGSEA. This chain's CDR3 is CSVEVGATDTQYF. The CDR3, as DNA: TGCAGCGTTGAGGTGGGAGCCACAGATACGCAGTATTTT.

The sample holds a few counts of this clone. The CDR3, as DNA: TGTGCCAGCAGGACCAGCGGAGCGAACACCGGGGAGCTGTTTTTT. This sequence encodes CASRTSGANTGELFF. The rearrangement uses TRBV28 and TRBJ2-2, with D possibly being TRBD2 (5 bases). This CDR3 spans 15 amino acids. V was shortened by 6 bases and J by 0 bases, with 11 bases between the two germline ends. Germline V gives CDR1 MDHEN, CDR2 SYDVKM.

This sequence joins TRBV19 and TRBJ1-2; 9 bases match TRBD1. Looked up from germline, CDR1 is LNHDA and CDR2 is SQIVND (reference sequence). Germline trimming cut 8 bases from V and 4 bases from J; bases unmatched to any gene: 8. The CDR3 covers 14 residues. The CDR3 DNA reads as TGTGCCAGTTTGGGAGGACAGGGGCGCTATGGCTACACCTTC. It specifies CASLGGQGRYGYTF.